This TCR beta chain came from a study of T cell repertoires in cytomegalovirus infection. Study details: Well-studied HLA-B-restricted CMV epitopes were used in the study alongside recently identified HLA-C-restricted ones. Public TCR beta signatures indicated both CMV infection and matching HLA type. Overall study results and limits: Identification of carriers of CMV plus the relevant HLA was performed using cumulative public TCR beta family frequency. The ex vivo response was dominated by HLA-C-restricted CMV-specific TCR beta clonotypes.

CDR1 SEHNR and CDR2 FQNEAQ come from the germline V gene (reference sequence). The CDR3 loop spans 16 amino acids. V gave up 5 bases and J gave up 1 base; unmatched junction bases: 9. TCRdb used MiXCR to reprocess the reads, holding one entry per CDR3 protein. The table records 100,000 or so distinct CDR3 sequences, around 45% of them present only once. This clonotype has at least ten counts. Its antigen is currently unknown. This specimen consisted of CD8+ T cells from cultured PBMCs, obtained from culture after CMV antigen stimulation. The V gene is TRBV7-9, the J gene TRBJ1-1, with TRBD1 identical over 8 bases. The sequence came from a human donor in good health (CMV status not recorded). Some clones in this sample may be carry-over from other donors' samples. DNA of the CDR3: TGTGCCAGCAGCCTTAATTTGGGACAGGAGAACACTGAAGCTTTCTTT. Its translation is CASSLNLGQENTEAFF.